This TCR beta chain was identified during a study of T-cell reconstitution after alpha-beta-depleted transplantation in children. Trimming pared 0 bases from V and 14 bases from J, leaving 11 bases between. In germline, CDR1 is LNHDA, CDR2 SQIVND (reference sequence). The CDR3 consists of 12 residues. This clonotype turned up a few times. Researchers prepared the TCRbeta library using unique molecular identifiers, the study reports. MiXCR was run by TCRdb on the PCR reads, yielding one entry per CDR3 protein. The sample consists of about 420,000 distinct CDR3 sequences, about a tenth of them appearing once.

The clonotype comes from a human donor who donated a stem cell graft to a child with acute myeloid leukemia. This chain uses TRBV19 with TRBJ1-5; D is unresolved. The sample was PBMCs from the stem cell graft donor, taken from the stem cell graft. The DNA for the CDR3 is TGTGCCAGTAGTATAGAAAAGGGCCCGGAGCATTTT. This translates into CASSIEKGPEHF.